This T cell receptor beta chain was identified during a study of regulatory T cells in long-lasting Graves disease. Time point meaning: persistent/refractory GD, antithyroid drugs over 5 years with positive TRAb. Construction of the TCR library relied on RNA isolated from PBMCs. Germline V gives CDR1 LGHDT, CDR2 YNNKEL (reference sequence). The CDR3 sequence is 14 residues long. V lost 3 bases and J lost 2, with 11 bases in between. Combining iRepertoire HTBI primers with Arm-PCR of CDR3 regions, the authors built TCR beta libraries. Each CDR3 protein is one row after TCRdb ran MiXCR on the multiplex PCR reads. The profile shows around 450,000 distinct CDR3 sequences, roughly 21% of them singletons.

V is TRBV3-1 and J is TRBJ2-7; possibly TRBD2 for D (5 bases). This specimen was peripheral blood mononuclear cells (PBMCs), taken when the disease was refractory, from a patient treated with antithyroid drugs. This TCR derives from a female donor with Graves disease. CDR3 DNA: TGTGCCAGCAGCCAGGGAGAGGGAACCTACGAGCAGTACTTC. It yields the protein CASSQGEGTYEQYF.